This TCR beta chain was recovered during a study of cytomegalovirus exposure and HLA in healthy donors. Remarks on this clone: The antigen remains unidentified.

With 60 Vbeta and 13 Jbeta primers, the PCR was carried out. This table comes from immunoSEQ multiplex PCR, and its TCRdb copy is limited to in-frame clones, with some not included. Among some 91,000 clones listed, more than 55% were seen once. Notes on the study in general: 87-base-pair reads could not separate some V segments, including TRBV6-2 and TRBV6-3. Segments of the TCR beta V type were, in most cases, productive about 87% or about 30% of the time in an earlier analysis.

Germline-derived CDR1 and CDR2 are SEHNR and FQNEAQ (reference sequence). The junction had 4 bases not matched to a gene; V was cut back by 5 bases and J by 2 bases. The CDR3 covers 14 residues. J is TRBJ2-7 and V is TRBV7-9; 9 positions match TRBD1. The receptor was derived from a human donor in good health. Sequencing used PBMCs. The CDR3 sequence: CASSETGGTYEQYF. CDR3 sequence (DNA): TGTGCCAGCAGCGAGACAGGGGGTACCTACGAGCAGTACTTC.